This T cell receptor beta chain was recovered during a study of graft-versus-host responses after intestinal transplantation. Study-wide background: Anti-thymocyte globulin was used for induction in all recipients, who then took tacrolimus and steroids for about three years. Study-level results: Allografts of one patient group, those with graft-donor T cell macrochimerism, had high graft-versus-host to host-versus-graft clonal ratios.

Per the germline V gene, CDR1 is MDHEN and CDR2 is SYDVKM. Trimming removed 7 bases at V and 4 bases at J, with 22 bases between. The CDR3 runs to 16 residues. Libraries were prepared by immunoSEQ multiplex PCR; TCRdb keeps only in-frame clonotypes and omits some of them. This table has some 81,000 clones, less than 90% appearing once. On this clone itself: The target antigen is unknown.

This TCR was sampled from a human donor who received an intestinal transplant. The specimen comprised unstimulated CD4+ T cells sorted from spleen or lymph node cells, sampled before intestinal transplant. The chain couples TRBV28 to TRBJ1-2; D is ambiguous. CDR3 residues: CASNGESQGPTYGYTF. The CDR3 DNA reads as TGTGCCAGCAATGGGGAGAGCCAAGGGCCGACCTATGGCTACACCTTC.